Listed below are T cell receptor beta chains from one sample, sequenced in a study of cytomegalovirus exposure and HLA in healthy donors. Measured with immunoSEQ multiplex PCR; TCRdb has only the in-frame clones, and not every one. This table has about 97,000 clones, less than 95% appearing once. Input material: PBMCs. These receptors were collected from a woman in her late teens or twenties in good health and CMV-seronegative. CDR3s include the opening cysteine and the closing phenylalanine or tryptophan. The order of the fields is J gene, D gene, clone size, V gene, CDR3 protein, CDR3 DNA. D genes are given only for firm matches. The size entry is marked missing in some rows and otherwise reads once, few, many or a size class.

TRBJ2-3,TRBD2,once,TRBV11-3,CASSLGSLAGADTQYF,TGTGCCAGCAGCTTAGGATCCCTAGCGGGGGCAGATACGCAGTATTTT
TRBJ2-1,.,.,TRBV2,CASARGGGLYEQFF,TGTGCCAGCGCCCGAGGGGGTGGTTTGTATGAGCAGTTCTTC
TRBJ2-2,.,.,TRBV30,CAWMGGAGTGELFF,TGTGCCTGGATGGGGGGAGCGGGCACCGGGGAGCTGTTTTTT
TRBJ1-2,.,.,TRBV21-1,CASSKNRDRTYGYTF,TGTGCCAGCAGCAAAAACCGGGACAGGACCTATGGCTACACCTTC
TRBJ1-1,.,.,TRBV5-1,CASSLLRQAGLSEAFF,TGCGCCAGCAGCTTGTTGCGACAGGCAGGATTGTCTGAAGCTTTCTTT
TRBJ2-1,.,.,TRBV25-1,CASSRLRNEQFF,TGTGCCAGCAGTCGGTTACGGAATGAGCAGTTCTTC
TRBJ1-1,.,.,TRBV9,CASSVTRSPTEAFF,TGTGCCAGCAGCGTGACACGGTCCCCCACTGAAGCTTTCTTT
TRBJ1-5,.,once,TRBV6-5,CASSQGLNQPQHF,TGTGCCAGCAGCCAGGGTCTAAATCAGCCCCAGCATTTT
TRBJ1-6,TRBD1,once,TRBV2,CASRYAASQGNSPLHF,TGTGCCAGCAGGTATGCTGCGTCACAGGGGAATTCACCCCTCCACTTT
TRBJ2-1,.,.,TRBV9,CASSGARDEQFF,TGTGCCAGCAGCGGGGCGAGGGATGAGCAGTTCTTC
TRBJ2-3,TRBD1,.,TRBV29-1,CSVEDRDRDTQYF,TGCAGCGTTGAAGATCGGGACAGGGATACGCAGTATTTT
TRBJ2-3,.,.,TRBV5-6,CASSVSGKRTDTQYF,TGTGCCAGCAGCGTCAGCGGAAAACGCACAGATACGCAGTATTTT
TRBJ2-7,.,.,TRBV5-8,CATNTGNYEQYF,TGTGCCACCAACACAGGGAACTACGAGCAGTACTTC
TRBJ1-1,.,.,TRBV19,CASTGVDRNTEAFF,TGTGCCAGTACGGGGGTCGACAGGAACACTGAAGCTTTCTTT
TRBJ2-7,.,.,TRBV4-1,CASSPEAGTISYEQYF,TGCGCCAGCAGCCCGGAGGCCGGGACAATCTCCTACGAGCAGTACTTC
TRBJ1-5,.,.,TRBV27,CASSPGRSNQPQHF,TGTGCCAGCAGCCCAGGGCGGAGCAATCAGCCCCAGCATTTT
TRBJ1-2,.,.,TRBV25-1,CASATVMQGNYGYTF,TGTGCCAGCGCGACAGTCATGCAGGGGAACTATGGCTACACCTTC
TRBJ1-4,.,.,TRBV7-2,CASSAVVGRPGKLFF,TGTGCCAGCAGCGCCGTAGTGGGCAGACCCGGAAAACTGTTTTTT
TRBJ1-2,.,.,TRBV5-6,CASSRPQGSYGYTF,TGTGCCAGCAGCCGCCCCCAGGGAAGCTATGGCTACACCTTC
TRBJ2-3,TRBD2,.,TRBV6-4,CASSDSSGATDTQYF,TGTGCCAGCAGTGACTCCAGCGGGGCCACAGATACGCAGTATTTT
TRBJ1-5,.,.,TRBV12-5,CASGLDVGDQPQHF,TGTGCTAGTGGTTTGGACGTAGGGGATCAGCCCCAGCATTTT
TRBJ1-1,TRBD1,.,TRBV5-1,CASSSQPQGDTEAFF,TGCGCCAGCAGCTCTCAGCCTCAGGGGGACACTGAAGCTTTCTTT
TRBJ2-2,.,.,TRBV7-8,CANAQLSGELFF,TGTGCCAACGCACAATTGTCCGGGGAGCTGTTTTTT
TRBJ2-1,.,.,TRBV5-6,CASSFLGQQDNNEQFF,TGTGCCAGCAGCTTTTTAGGTCAACAGGATAACAATGAGCAGTTCTTC
TRBJ2-5,.,.,TRBV27,CASTQFFPGTQYF,TGTGCCAGCACTCAATTCTTCCCCGGGACCCAGTACTTC
TRBJ2-3,TRBD2,.,TRBV6-4,CASSEAGGRADTQYF,TGTGCCAGCAGTGAGGCGGGAGGCCGCGCAGATACGCAGTATTTT